The T cell receptor (beta chain) under discussion was sequenced for a study of blood T cell repertoires in COVID-19. Study at large: Acute-phase and convalescent COVID-19 samples originated in the United States, Italy and Spain. Sources were T cells, B-cell-depleted T cells, or PBMCs; the material itself was cDNA or gDNA.

V lost 0 bases and J lost 4, with 9 bases in between. The CDR3 spans 14 residues. In germline, CDR1 is MGHRA, CDR2 YSYEKL. Per the original data handling: The authors estimated nucleated cell counts from reference gene primer amplification. TCRdb's copy holds only in-frame clones and misses some; the assay was immunoSEQ multiplex PCR. That table supplies the V and J calls and clone size; D and trimming were determined from the DNA. The sample records 180,000 or so clones, about 85% being singletons. Input material: peripheral blood. The V call is TRBV4-1, the J call TRBJ1-2; D is possibly TRBD1 (5 bases). This TCR came from a woman aged 60-75 years with acute or convalescent COVID-19. The CDR3 sequence is CASSQDGRGYGYTF. CDR3 in DNA: TGCGCCAGCAGCCAAGACGGAAGGGGCTATGGCTACACCTTC.